One and the same sample provided the 4 T cell receptor beta chains below, sequenced in a study of blood T cell repertoires in COVID-19. Sequencing was performed with immunoSEQ multiplex PCR; in TCRdb, only in-frame clones are kept and a portion is missing. The sample carries under 250,000 clones, 80% to 90% recorded once. Sequencing was carried out using PBMCs or T cells enriched from blood (not recorded which). These receptors originate from a woman aged 35 to 49 who had been exposed to COVID-19.

CDR3 residues: CASSLSGANTGELFF. DNA of the CDR3: TGTGCCAGCAGCCTATCGGGGGCGAACACCGGGGAGCTGTTTTTT. The chain carries TRBV4-2 and TRBJ2-2, with D tentatively TRBD2 (6 bases). The germline V gene encodes CDR1 LGHNA and CDR2 YNFKEQ. The ends were cut back, 4 bases at V and 0 bases at J, with 9 bases in the middle. The length of the CDR3 is 15 residues.

V and J are TRBV6-2 or TRBV6-3 and TRBJ1-2, with 10 bases identical to TRBD1. In germline, CDR1 is MNHEY, CDR2 SVGEGT. Losses at the gene ends were 6 bases for V and 6 bases for J; bases not matched to a gene: 4. The CDR3 spans 13 residues. The CDR3 DNA is TGTGCCAGCAGCCTCGGACAGGGGGATGGCTACACCTTC. Residues: CASSLGQGDGYTF.

The chain couples TRBV9 to TRBJ2-3; perhaps TRBD1 as D (6 bases). Trimming cost V 3 bases and J 2 bases, with 10 bases left between them. The CDR3 runs to 14 residues. Germline lookup yields CDR1 SGDLS and CDR2 YYNGEE. CDR3 in amino acids: CASSDTGTTDTQYF. CDR3 nucleotides: TGTGCCAGCAGCGACACAGGGACCACAGATACGCAGTATTTT.

This sequence joins TRBV2 and TRBJ1-4; D gene ambiguous. The V and J ends lost 5 bases and 4 bases respectively, with 11 bases between them. CDR3 length: 14 amino acids. CDR1 and CDR2 (germline): SNHLY, FYNNEI. CDR3 nucleotides: TGTGCCAGCAGTCCAGCGGTCGTTAATGAAAAACTGTTTTTT. Translated, it gives CASSPAVVNEKLFF.